The sequence of this TCR beta chain was determined in a study of cytomegalovirus exposure and HLA in healthy donors. Study-wide results and caveats: Reportedly, a later analysis found an Asian-associated ancestry cluster had fewer N-insertions than the roughly 630-donor mean. Being productive about 87% or about 30% of the time was typical of most TCR beta V segments in an earlier analysis. The authors assumed roughly uniform sequencing depth across donors for presence/absence analyses.

Primers included in the PCR were 60 Vbeta and 13 Jbeta primers. Profiled with immunoSEQ multiplex PCR; TCRdb holds only in-frame clones, not every one. The sample carries roughly 110,000 clones, approximately 70% recorded once. Comment on this clone: Its antigen is unknown.

The CDR3 runs 14 residues. The ends were cut back, 1 base at V and 4 bases at J, with 7 bases in the middle. Germline lookup yields CDR1 SEHNR and CDR2 FQNEAQ (reference sequence). The rearrangement links TRBV7-9 to TRBJ1-4; D is unclear. Sequencing was done on a sample of PBMCs. The receptor was isolated from a woman between 25 and 40 years old in good health and CMV-seronegative. The CDR3 loop is CASSLGAVNEKLFF. In nucleotides, the CDR3 is TGTGCCAGCAGCTTAGGGGCAGTTAATGAAAAACTGTTTTTT.